This T cell receptor (beta chain) was observed in a study of T cell repertoires in cytomegalovirus infection. For the study at large: Both a matching HLA type and CMV infection were indicated by public TCR beta signatures.

TCRdb reprocessed the reads via MiXCR and lists one record per CDR3 protein. This repertoire shows approximately 500,000 distinct CDR3 sequences, 16% found once; its top ten account for under 30%. This clonotype was seen more than once but under ten times. The antigen is undetermined. Study conclusions and caveats: HLA-C-restricted CMV-specific TCR beta clonotypes prevailed in the ex vivo response.

Material for sequencing was CD8+ T cells from PBMCs. This TCR was sampled from a human donor in good health (CMV status not recorded). Some clones in this sample may be carry-over from other donors' samples.

This chain's CDR3 is CATGGGNEQFF. The CDR3, as DNA: TGTGCCACCGGGGGGGGCAATGAGCAGTTCTTC. The chain carries TRBV24-1 and TRBJ2-1; TRBD2 aligns across 7 bases. Germline V gene sequence: CDR1 KGHDR, CDR2 SFDVKD. The CDR3 runs 11 residues. With 9 bases clipped from V and 6 bases from J, the junction kept 1 base outside the gene matches.